This T cell receptor beta chain comes out of a study of blood T cell repertoires in COVID-19. Study in general: There were acute and convalescent COVID-19 samples, and they came from the United States, Italy and Spain. T cells, B-cell-depleted T cells, or PBMCs provided the cDNA or gDNA that served as material.

Original processing methods: Amplification from reference gene primers served as the basis for estimated nucleated cell counts. TCRdb's table, derived via immunoSEQ multiplex PCR, lists solely in-frame clones and lacks some. The D gene and trimming were derived from the DNA, and the V and J assignments and clone size from that table. Among over 200,000 clones listed, just under 90% were seen once. Trimming pared 6 bases from V and 3 bases from J, leaving 11 bases between. Germline V gives CDR1 LNHNV, CDR2 YYDKDF (reference sequence). The CDR3 loop spans 13 amino acids. Followed longitudinally, the Seattle patients had been enrolled during active infection.

The sample taken for sequencing was peripheral blood. This sequence was found in a man younger than 40 with COVID-19, enrolled during active disease. This rearrangement joins TRBV15 to TRBJ1-1, with unresolved D. CDR3 region: CATRLVGDTEAFF. Here the CDR3 DNA reads TGTGCCACCAGATTAGTCGGGGACACTGAAGCTTTCTTT.